The 10 T cell receptor beta chains in this list originate from one sample, sequenced in a study of blood T cells in healthy people across ages. Alongside a J-beta primer mix, a sample-barcoded 5' primer served in a second PCR lasting roughly 6 to 11 cycles. A single record per CDR3 protein comes from TCRdb applying MiXCR to the 5' RACE reads. The data hold about 1.6 million distinct CDR3 sequences, with 34% observed a single time. The sequenced sample consisted of blood. These receptors originate from a woman aged 25 to 39 in good health.

This clonotype was observed a handful of times. J is TRBJ2-2 and V is TRBV29-1; tentatively, D is TRBD2 (7 bases). Trimming removed 4 bases from V and 6 bases from J, with 18 bases in between. Per germline, CDR1 SQVTM and CDR2 ANQGSEA. The CDR3 runs to 15 residues. The CDR3 loop reads CSVVSGGAWSGELFF. The CDR3, as DNA: TGCAGCGTTGTCTCGGGGGGCGCGTGGTCCGGGGAGCTGTTTTTT.

Worth noting for this clonotype: At one boundary the junction diverges from the germline segment, which might be a read error. This chain joins TRBV6-6 and TRBJ2-1; 10 bases map to TRBD1. The assigned J gene may be wrong: the sequence end matches TRBJ2-7 better. The CDR3 is made up of 16 amino acids. The germline gives CDR1 MNHNY, CDR2 SVGAGI (reference sequence). CDR3 protein: CANSSTGTGAIYEQYF. The CDR3 DNA follows: TGTGCCAACAGTTCCACCGGGACAGGGGCCATCTACGAGCAGTACTTC.

As regards this clonotype: This may be a read error, as it is one base from a much larger clone. The chain employs TRBV6-2 or TRBV6-3 and TRBJ2-5, with 13 bases identical to TRBD2. The CDR3 is 15 amino acids. After removal of 5 bases from V and 11 bases from J, the junction contained 11 bases not matched to a gene. The germline CDR1 and CDR2 sequences are MNHEY and SVGEGT. DNA of the CDR3: TGTGCCAGCAGTCGTACTAGCGGGGGGGCGAGTGAGCAGTACTTC. Its translation: CASSRTSGGASEQYF.

The chain combines TRBV2 with TRBJ2-1, with TRBD1 as a possible D gene (5 bases). The CDR3 totals 15 residues. The V end lost 7 bases, the J end lost 7 bases, and 20 bases lay between the germline ends. CDR1 SNHLY and CDR2 FYNNEI come from the germline V gene. The CDR3 nucleotides are TGTGCCAGCAAAAGGGGCGAGACCTATGGTAATGAGCAGTTCTTC. Protein product: CASKRGETYGNEQFF.

The chain uses TRBV12-3 or TRBV12-4 and TRBJ1-2; D not resolved. V gave up 3 bases and J gave up 4 bases, with 12 bases separating them. The CDR3 length is 14 residues. The DNA for the CDR3 is TGTGCCAGCAGTTTCCGGGGATATGGCTATGGCTACACCTTC. Translating gives CASSFRGYGYGYTF.

Note on this clonotype: This may come from a read error, since a much larger clone is one base off. This sequence joins TRBV29-1 and TRBJ2-5; 9 bases are a match to TRBD2. The CDR3 runs to 13 residues. V lost 2 bases to trimming and J lost 13 bases; unmatched junction nucleotides: 11. Looked up from germline, CDR1 is SQVTM and CDR2 is ANQGSEA. The CDR3 region is CSVELSGGYERYF. The DNA of the CDR3 is TGCAGCGTTGAACTTAGCGGGGGTTACGAGCGGTACTTC.

This clonotype was counted only a few times. V is TRBV20-1 and J is TRBJ2-7, with TRBD2 as a possible D gene (5 bases). The germline V and J ends were trimmed by 6 bases and 0 bases, with 12 bases remaining between them. The CDR3 runs 13 residues. CDR1 is DFQATT, CDR2 SNEGSKA, per germline (reference sequence). CDR3 bases: TGCAGTGCCCTCTATGGGAGCTCCTACGAGCAGTACTTC. Encoded protein: CSALYGSSYEQYF.

This clonotype showed up just a few times. This chain links TRBV15 with TRBJ1-2, with a possible D match to TRBD1 (5 bases). Germline loops: CDR1 LNHNV, CDR2 YYDKDF (reference sequence). V shed 0 bases and J shed 0 bases, with 11 bases lying between them. The CDR3 sequence is 16 residues long. The CDR3 loop reads CATSRDRRGANYGYTF. The CDR3 coding sequence is TGTGCCACCAGCAGAGACCGGCGGGGGGCTAACTATGGCTACACCTTC.

This clonotype was observed a handful of times. This rearrangement joins TRBV6-4 to TRBJ2-3, with 9 positions matching TRBD2. V trimming: 5 bases; J trimming: 1 base; junction bases outside the gene matches: 7. In germline, CDR1 is MRHNA, CDR2 SNTAGT. This CDR3 contains 16 residues. For the CDR3, the DNA is TGTGCCAGCAGTCGAGGTCCTAGCGGGGGCACAGATACGCAGTATTTT. It codes for CASSRGPSGGTDTQYF.

This chain links TRBV27 with TRBJ1-2; D unclear. V lost 5 bases and J 6 bases, leaving 16 bases between the germline ends. This CDR3 is built from 14 residues. Germline loops: CDR1 MNHEY, CDR2 SMNVEV (reference sequence). The CDR3 reads CASSLRAVTHGYTF. The DNA for the CDR3 is TGTGCCAGCAGTCTCCGGGCAGTCACCCATGGCTACACCTTC.